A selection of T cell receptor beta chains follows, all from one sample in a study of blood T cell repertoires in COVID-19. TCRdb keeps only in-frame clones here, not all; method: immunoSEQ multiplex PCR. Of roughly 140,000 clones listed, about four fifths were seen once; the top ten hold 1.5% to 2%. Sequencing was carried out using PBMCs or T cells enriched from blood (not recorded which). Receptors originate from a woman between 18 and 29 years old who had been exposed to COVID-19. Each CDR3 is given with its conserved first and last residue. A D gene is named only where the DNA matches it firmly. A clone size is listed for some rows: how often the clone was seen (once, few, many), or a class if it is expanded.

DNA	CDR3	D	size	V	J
TGTGCCAGCAGCTCCCTCCGGGGACAGAACGTCTACGAGCAGTACTTC	CASSSLRGQNVYEQYF	TRBD1	NA	TRBV7-2	TRBJ2-7
TGTGCCAGCAGTTGGGGACAGGGAACCACTGAAGCTTTCTTT	CASSWGQGTTEAFF	TRBD1	NA	TRBV6-5	TRBJ1-1
TGTGCCAGCAGTTACACGACAGGGGGTCAGCCCCAGCATTTT	CASSYTTGGQPQHF	TRBD1	NA	TRBV6-5	TRBJ1-5
TGCGCCAGCAGCCAGGTTTACTGGCTTCGGGGTGAGCAGTTCTTC	CASSQVYWLRGEQFF	NA	NA	TRBV4-3	TRBJ2-1
TGTGCCAGCAGCTTAACGGGAGGACAAGAGACCCAGTACTTC	CASSLTGGQETQYF	NA	NA	TRBV7-3	TRBJ2-5
TGTGCCAGCAGCGAACCGGGACTCGAGTACGAGCAGTACTTC	CASSEPGLEYEQYF	NA	NA	TRBV12-1	TRBJ2-7
TGTGCCAGCAGTTCCTCCGGGACACCCGGCTTGGTGCAGTACTTC	CASSSSGTPGLVQYF	NA	NA	TRBV11-3	TRBJ2-7
TGTGCCAGCAGCCTGCAGGGGGCGGAGGAGACCCAGTACTTC	CASSLQGAEETQYF	TRBD1	few	TRBV5-4	TRBJ2-5
TGTGCCAGTAGTCAAACGCAGGGGGCCACTGAAGCTTTCTTT	CASSQTQGATEAFF	TRBD1	NA	TRBV19	TRBJ1-1
TGTGCCAGCAGTTTATTCTGGCAGAGAGGATATAATTCACCCCTCCACTTT	CASSLFWQRGYNSPLHF	NA	NA	TRBV27	TRBJ1-6
TGTGCCAGCAGTTTACACTCTGGAAACACCATATATTTT	CASSLHSGNTIYF	NA	NA	TRBV12-3/TRBV12-4	TRBJ1-3
TGTGCCAGCAGCGTGACTAGCGGCACAGATACGCAGTATTTT	CASSVTSGTDTQYF	TRBD2	NA	TRBV11-3	TRBJ2-3
TGTGCCTGGAGTCCTTTCCTAGAGACCTATGGCTACACCTTC	CAWSPFLETYGYTF	NA	NA	TRBV30	TRBJ1-2
TGTGCCAGCAGCCTACGGGTTCGCACCGGGGAGCTGTTTTTT	CASSLRVRTGELFF	NA	NA	TRBV11-1	TRBJ2-2
TGTGCCAGCAGCCCCGGGACTAGCGGGAGTGGCAAAAACATTCAGTACTTC	CASSPGTSGSGKNIQYF	TRBD2	NA	TRBV7-9	TRBJ2-4
TGTGCCAGCAGCTTAGAGGCCCTCTCTGGAAACACCATATATTTT	CASSLEALSGNTIYF	NA	NA	TRBV11-2	TRBJ1-3
TGTGCCAGCAGCTGGGACAGGGGGCATAATTCACCCCTCCACTTT	CASSWDRGHNSPLHF	TRBD1	NA	TRBV7-2	TRBJ1-6
TGTGCCATCAGTGGGCGGGAGAGGGACAATGAGCAGTTCTTC	CAISGRERDNEQFF	TRBD2	NA	TRBV10-3	TRBJ2-1
TGTGCCAGCAGCAACCCGGGGGGGGAATCTTCCTATGGCTACACCTTC	CASSNPGGESSYGYTF	NA	few	TRBV11-2	TRBJ1-2
TGTGCCTGGCAGGGACAGATGAACACTGAAGCTTTCTTT	CAWQGQMNTEAFF	TRBD1	NA	TRBV30	TRBJ1-1
TGTGCCAGTAGTCCGGGCTCCTATAATTCACCCCTCCACTTT	CASSPGSYNSPLHF	NA	NA	TRBV19	TRBJ1-6
TGTGCCAGCAGCTCGGGACTAGCGGGATTAGACAATGAGCAGTTCTTC	CASSSGLAGLDNEQFF	TRBD2	NA	TRBV9	TRBJ2-1
TGTGCCAGCAGGGGGGGAATCGCCTACGAGCAGTACTTC	CASRGGIAYEQYF	NA	NA	TRBV7-2	TRBJ2-7
TGTGCCAGCAGCCCCTGCCGACTAGCGGGCCATTGCTCCTACGAGCAGTACTTC	CASSPCRLAGHCSYEQYF	TRBD2	NA	TRBV7-9	TRBJ2-7
TGTGCTAGTGCCGGGACAGGGCCCCAGCCCCAGCATTTT	CASAGTGPQPQHF	TRBD1	NA	TRBV12-5	TRBJ1-5
TGTGCCAGCAGTGACGGACAGGGGGCAGATACGCAGTATTTT	CASSDGQGADTQYF	TRBD1	many	TRBV6-4	TRBJ2-3
TGTGCCAGCAGTCCCCTAAGAGCGGGCGCTAACAATGAGCAGTTCTTC	CASSPLRAGANNEQFF	NA	NA	TRBV27	TRBJ2-1
TGTGCCAGCAACCCATCGAAGGTAACGGGAGGGTTGTATGAGCAGTTCTTC	CASNPSKVTGGLYEQFF	TRBD2	once	TRBV25-1	TRBJ2-1
TGTGCCAGCAGCTTAGGACTAGCGGGGTTCTACAATGAGCAGTTCTTC	CASSLGLAGFYNEQFF	TRBD2	NA	TRBV7-2	TRBJ2-1
TGTGCCAGCAGGCCAGGGTTGAATGGCTACACCTTC	CASRPGLNGYTF	NA	NA	TRBV2	TRBJ1-2
TGTGCCAGCAGTTTTCGGGGGGGGTCCTACAATGAGCAGTTCTTC	CASSFRGGSYNEQFF	TRBD2	NA	TRBV27	TRBJ2-1
TGTGCCAGCAGCCAAGAGAGCGGGACGGGCACCGGGGAGCTGTTTTTT	CASSQESGTGTGELFF	TRBD2	NA	TRBV3-1/TRBV3-2	TRBJ2-2
TGCGCCAGCAGCCATCCGGACAGAAATGAAAAACTGTTTTTT	CASSHPDRNEKLFF	NA	NA	TRBV4-1	TRBJ1-4
TGCGCCAGCAGCCAAGAGATAAGTTGGACTAGCGGGAGGGTTAACGAGCAGTACTTC	CASSQEISWTSGRVNEQYF	TRBD2	NA	TRBV4-3	TRBJ2-7
TGTGCCAGCAGCTTCAAGGGAGGGAATGAGCAGTTCTTC	CASSFKGGNEQFF	TRBD2	once	TRBV11-2	TRBJ2-1
TGTGCCAGCAGTTTATTAAACACCGGGGAGCTGTTTTTT	CASSLLNTGELFF	NA	NA	TRBV28	TRBJ2-2
TGTGCCAGCAGGGGATTAAGGGGGACCCTGAGAGAGCAGTACTTC	CASRGLRGTLREQYF	NA	NA	TRBV7-9	TRBJ2-7
TGTGCCAGCAGTTACTCGTCGTCGAGCAATCAGCCCCAGCATTTT	CASSYSSSSNQPQHF	NA	once	TRBV6-2/TRBV6-3	TRBJ1-5
TGCGCCAGCAGCCAAGATTTCGGTAGCGGGACCTACAATGAGCAGTTCTTC	CASSQDFGSGTYNEQFF	TRBD2	NA	TRBV4-3	TRBJ2-1
TGCAGCACTAGGGGGGGAAACACCATATATTTT	CSTRGGNTIYF	NA	NA	TRBV20-1	TRBJ1-3
TGTGCCAGCAGCCGGGGGGGCGCGGTGGGGAATTCACCCCTCCACTTT	CASSRGGAVGNSPLHF	NA	NA	TRBV5-4	TRBJ1-6
TGTGCCAGCAGCTCGAGGCAGCGGGGCTCCTACGAGCAGTACTTC	CASSSRQRGSYEQYF	TRBD2	NA	TRBV6-5	TRBJ2-7
TGTGCCAGCAGCTCCGGAGTATACAATGAGCAGTTCTTC	CASSSGVYNEQFF	NA	NA	TRBV7-3	TRBJ2-1
TGTGCCAGCAGCTCAGGGGTCCCCTACGAGCAGTACTTC	CASSSGVPYEQYF	NA	NA	TRBV14	TRBJ2-7
TGTGCCACCAGTAAATTGGGAGCTCAGTTCTTC	CATSKLGAQFF	NA	NA	TRBV24-1	TRBJ2-1
TGTGCCAGCAGCCGAACTAGCGCAGCTAGCACAGATACGCAGTATTTT	CASSRTSAASTDTQYF	TRBD2	NA	TRBV3-1/TRBV3-2	TRBJ2-3
TGTGCCAGCAGCTTGGACCCTGTTCGCGGCAGGAACACTGAAGCTTTCTTT	CASSLDPVRGRNTEAFF	NA	NA	TRBV5-4	TRBJ1-1
TGTGCCAGCAGCGTGGGTGGGGGAGGAGAGACCCAGTACTTC	CASSVGGGGETQYF	NA	NA	TRBV9	TRBJ2-5
TGTGCCAGCACCCAAGGGGGCTTTGAAAAACTGTTTTTT	CASTQGGFEKLFF	TRBD1	NA	TRBV28	TRBJ1-4
TGCAGCGGAGACAGGGGTGAAGCTTTCTTT	CSGDRGEAFF	TRBD1	NA	TRBV29-1	TRBJ1-1
TGTGCCAGCAGCCATATCACGCAAGGTTCAGGCTCTGGGGCCAACGTCCTGACTTTC	CASSHITQGSGSGANVLTF	NA	NA	TRBV16	TRBJ2-6
TGTGCCAGCTCACCTCTAAGTACAGGGGTCGTCAATGAGCAGTTCTTC	CASSPLSTGVVNEQFF	TRBD1	NA	TRBV18	TRBJ2-1
TGTGCCAGCAGCCAAGAGACTAGCGGTAGTATGGGACTCTACGAGCAGTACTTC	CASSQETSGSMGLYEQYF	TRBD2	NA	TRBV3-1/TRBV3-2	TRBJ2-7
TGTGCCAGCAGTTTACGGACAGGGAGTCTCGAGCAGTACTTC	CASSLRTGSLEQYF	TRBD1	once	TRBV27	TRBJ2-7
TGTGCCAGCTCAGACAATACCAACTATGGCTACACCTTC	CASSDNTNYGYTF	NA	NA	TRBV18	TRBJ1-2
TGTGCCAGCAGCTCCGTGGGGGCACCCTACAATGAGCAGTTCTTC	CASSSVGAPYNEQFF	NA	NA	TRBV5-4	TRBJ2-1
TGTGCCAGCAGCGTAATCGCGGGGGAGAGCGAGCAGTACTTC	CASSVIAGESEQYF	TRBD2	NA	TRBV9	TRBJ2-7
TGTGCCAGCTTGAACGGACAGTTAGAGACCCAGTACTTC	CASLNGQLETQYF	NA	NA	TRBV6-5	TRBJ2-5
TGCGCCAGCAGCCAAAGGGACAGGCCAGGCGGTGAGCAGTTCTTC	CASSQRDRPGGEQFF	TRBD1	NA	TRBV4-1	TRBJ2-1
TGTGCCAGCTCACCAGCCACCCGGGGGATGAACACTGAAGCTTTCTTT	CASSPATRGMNTEAFF	NA	NA	TRBV18	TRBJ1-1